This note documents a single TCR beta chain sequence. Its cognate antigen is unknown. These data originate in a study of T cell responses to AZD1222 COVID-19 vaccine. Across the whole study: Samples with a second dose at about 4 or about 12 weeks were pooled together.

Points from the study as a whole: In all cases, repertoires were sampled only after the peak T cell response. Vaccination with two AZD1222 doses was followed by a rise in Spike-specific TCR breadth and depth. There were vaccine-associated CD4 TCRs across spike, dominant at 160-218 and 743-854.

Assay used: immunoSEQ multiplex PCR; TCRdb lists only in-frame clones, some missing. Here the sample spans 240,000 or so clones, 93% being singletons. The sequencing here drew on peripheral blood, taken on day 0 of AZD1222 vaccination. This clonotype was obtained from an adult in good health.

Here the CDR3 reads CASSRASGEREKLFF. CDR3 nucleotides: TGTGCCAGCAGTCGCGCCAGTGGGGAGAGGGAAAAACTGTTTTTT. The genes are TRBV6-6 and TRBJ1-4, with D unclear. The germline V and J ends were trimmed by 5 bases and 8 bases, with 18 bases remaining between them. Germline V lookup: CDR1 MNHNY, CDR2 SVGAGI (reference sequence). The CDR3 extends over 15 amino acids.